This T cell receptor (beta chain) stems from a study of CD8 T cells in ankylosing spondylitis (dated by TCRdb to 2016 to 2017). Turning to the overall study: The study set out to find disease-linked TCR variants by profiling T cell receptor beta repertoires in ankylosing spondylitis patients and healthy donors. The full study cohort was made up of 25 ankylosing spondylitis patients and fewer than 120 healthy donors. Peripheral blood samples were taken, and synovial fluid was additionally collected from ankylosing spondylitis patients. Study-level results and caveats: Some of the motif variants had been reported before in the synovial fluid and blood of reactive arthritis patients, a finding that suggests common disease-initiation mechanisms. According to the report, matched synovial fluid samples from ankylosing spondylitis patients were significantly enriched for the disease-linked clones. The disease-linked clones had a CD8+ phenotype and were found at relatively low frequencies in peripheral blood. Blood from ankylosing spondylitis patients appeared to be characterized by a TCR beta motif composed of 7 to 9 highly homologous amino acid variants.

For this clonotype: No antigen is known for it. Nothing much larger sits one base from this clone, and base qualities are not available.

The sequencer listed for this sample is Illumina HiSeq 2500. Quantitative 5'-RACE with molecular barcodes was the method used to prepare the TCR beta libraries. The paper's data handling went like this. To identify disease-linked TCR variants, a new computational method was used, one built on a probabilistic model of VDJ rearrangement. Clones were called with MiXCR by TCRdb after fastp trimmed the public reads at Q25, and only in-frame beta chains were retained. Merged by CDR3 protein, the rows form single entries marked with the most common genes and DNA. Here the V and J calls rest on TCRdb's processing, not on the authors' analysis. The sample data list about 160,000 distinct CDR3 sequences, and 15% to 20% of these were observed just once. Approximately 8% of the sample belongs to the ten largest clones. Reading from cysteine to phenylalanine, the CDR3 counts 15 amino acids. Only the CDR3 DNA stays, 45 bases, in frame from base 1. V loses 4 bases, J loses 10 bases, and the germline ends lie 17 bases apart.

The chain employs TRBV12-3 or TRBV12-4 and TRBJ1-6; the D gene is possibly TRBD1, with 6 bases matching. The TCR originated in a male donor with ankylosing spondylitis or in good health (not recorded which). The sample taken for sequencing was blood, either unsorted or a sorted T cell fraction (not recorded which). The DNA reads TGTGCCAGCAGTTCGAAGGGGGGAGCGGAATCACCCCTCCACTTT. The translation is CASSSKGGAESPLHF.